Sequencing of this TCR beta chain was carried out in a study of blood T cell repertoires in COVID-19. This CDR3 is built from 14 residues. Germline V lookup: CDR1 GTSNPN, CDR2 SVGIG (reference sequence). V gave up 0 bases and J gave up 6 bases, with 13 bases separating them. Method: immunoSEQ multiplex PCR; TCRdb's copy keeps in-frame clones and lacks some. Seen here are a few hundred thousand clones, around nine tenths observed once, and the top ten hold 3%. The source of this sequence is a human donor in a cohort sampled during active COVID-19. The J gene is TRBJ2-3, the V gene TRBV30, with D possibly being TRBD2 (6 bases). Sequencing was done on a sample of peripheral blood. The CDR3 region is CAWSVQSGRDTQYF. The CDR3 coding sequence is TGTGCCTGGAGTGTACAATCAGGGAGGGATACGCAGTATTTT.